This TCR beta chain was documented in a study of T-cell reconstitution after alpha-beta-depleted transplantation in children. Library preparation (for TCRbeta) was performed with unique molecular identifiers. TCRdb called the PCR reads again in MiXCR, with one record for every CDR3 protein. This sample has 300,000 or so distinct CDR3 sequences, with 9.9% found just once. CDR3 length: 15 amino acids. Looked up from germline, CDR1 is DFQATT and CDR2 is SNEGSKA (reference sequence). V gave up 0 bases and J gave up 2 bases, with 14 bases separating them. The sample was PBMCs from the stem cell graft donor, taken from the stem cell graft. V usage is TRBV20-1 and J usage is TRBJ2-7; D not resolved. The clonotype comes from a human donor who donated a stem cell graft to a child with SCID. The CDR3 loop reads CSARDALLGTYEQYF. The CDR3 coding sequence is TGCAGTGCTAGAGATGCTCTTCTAGGTACCTACGAGCAGTACTTC.